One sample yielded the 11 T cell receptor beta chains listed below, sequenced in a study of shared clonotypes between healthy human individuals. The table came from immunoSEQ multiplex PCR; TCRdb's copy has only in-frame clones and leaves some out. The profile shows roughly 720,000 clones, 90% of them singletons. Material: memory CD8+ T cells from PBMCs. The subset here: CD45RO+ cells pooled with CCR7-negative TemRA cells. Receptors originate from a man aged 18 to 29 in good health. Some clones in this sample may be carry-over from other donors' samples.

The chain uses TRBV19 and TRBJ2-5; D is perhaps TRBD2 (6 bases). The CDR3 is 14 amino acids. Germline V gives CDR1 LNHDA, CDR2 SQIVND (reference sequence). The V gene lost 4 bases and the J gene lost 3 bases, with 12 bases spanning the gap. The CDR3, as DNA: TGTGCCAGTAGTACGGGGACTGTTAAAGAGACCCAGTACTTC. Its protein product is CASSTGTVKETQYF. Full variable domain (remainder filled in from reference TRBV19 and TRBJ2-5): DGGITQSPKYLFRKEGQNVTLSCEQNLNHDAMYWYRQDPGQGLRLIYYSQIVNDFQKGDIAEGYSVSREKKESFPLTVTSAQKNPTAFYLCASSTGTVKETQYFGPGTRLLVL.

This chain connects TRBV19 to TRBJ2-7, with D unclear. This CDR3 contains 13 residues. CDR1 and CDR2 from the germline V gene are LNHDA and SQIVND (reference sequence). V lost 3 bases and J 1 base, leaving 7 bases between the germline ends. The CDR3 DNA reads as TGTGCCAGTAGTATTTCAGGTTCCTACGAGCAGTACTTC. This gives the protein CASSISGSYEQYF.

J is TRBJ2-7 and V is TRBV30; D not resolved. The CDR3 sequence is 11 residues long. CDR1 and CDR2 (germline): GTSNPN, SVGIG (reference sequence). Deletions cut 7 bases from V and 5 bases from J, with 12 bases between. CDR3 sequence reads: CAYRSFHEQYF. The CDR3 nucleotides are TGTGCCTACCGGAGTTTCCACGAGCAGTACTTC.

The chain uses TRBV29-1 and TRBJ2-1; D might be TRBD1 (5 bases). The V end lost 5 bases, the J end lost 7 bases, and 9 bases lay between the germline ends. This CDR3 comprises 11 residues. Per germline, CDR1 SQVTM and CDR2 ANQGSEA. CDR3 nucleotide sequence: TGCAGCGTTTTATGGACAAATGAGCAGTTCTTC. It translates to CSVLWTNEQFF.

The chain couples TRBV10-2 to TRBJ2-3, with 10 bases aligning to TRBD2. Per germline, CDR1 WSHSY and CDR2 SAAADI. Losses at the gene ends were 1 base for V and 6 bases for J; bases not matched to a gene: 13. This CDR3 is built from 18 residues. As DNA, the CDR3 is TGCGCCAGCAGTGAGTGGGGACCCAGCGGGAGGGCGGTGGATACGCAGTATTTT. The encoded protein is CASSEWGPSGRAVDTQYF.

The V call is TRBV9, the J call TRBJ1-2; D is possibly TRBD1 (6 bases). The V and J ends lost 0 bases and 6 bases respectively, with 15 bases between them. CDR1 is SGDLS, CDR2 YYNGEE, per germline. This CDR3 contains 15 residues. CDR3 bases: TGTGCCAGCAGCGTAGCAGGGGCCGGCGGTGATGGCTACACCTTC. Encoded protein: CASSVAGAGGDGYTF.

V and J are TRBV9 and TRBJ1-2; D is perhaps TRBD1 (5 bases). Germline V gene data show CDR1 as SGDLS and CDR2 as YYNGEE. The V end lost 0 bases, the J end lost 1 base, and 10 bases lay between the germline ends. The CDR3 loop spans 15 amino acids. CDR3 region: CASSVVGGLNYGYTF. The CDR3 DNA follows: TGTGCCAGCAGCGTAGTGGGGGGACTTAACTATGGCTACACCTTC.

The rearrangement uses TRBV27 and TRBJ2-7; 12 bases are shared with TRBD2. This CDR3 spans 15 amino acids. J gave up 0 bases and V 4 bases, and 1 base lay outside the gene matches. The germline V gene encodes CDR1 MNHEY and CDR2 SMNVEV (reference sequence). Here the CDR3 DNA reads TGTGCCAGCAGTTCTAGCGGGAGGGTCTCCTACGAGCAGTACTTC. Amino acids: CASSSSGRVSYEQYF.

CDR3 DNA sequence: TGTGCCAGCAGCTTAGAGGCGAACACCGGGGAGCTGTTTTTT. This encodes CASSLEANTGELFF. The V and J genes are TRBV11-2 and TRBJ2-2; D gene uncertain. Germline lookup yields CDR1 SGHAT and CDR2 FQNNGV. Trimming stripped 0 bases from V and 0 bases from J, with 2 bases between. This CDR3 has 14 residues.

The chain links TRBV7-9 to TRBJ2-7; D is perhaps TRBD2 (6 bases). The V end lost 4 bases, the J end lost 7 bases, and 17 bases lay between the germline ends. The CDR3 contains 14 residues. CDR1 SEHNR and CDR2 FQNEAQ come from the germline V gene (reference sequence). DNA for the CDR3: TGTGCCAGCAGCTCGGGACTCCTCCGAGGGGAGCAGTACTTC. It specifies CASSSGLLRGEQYF.

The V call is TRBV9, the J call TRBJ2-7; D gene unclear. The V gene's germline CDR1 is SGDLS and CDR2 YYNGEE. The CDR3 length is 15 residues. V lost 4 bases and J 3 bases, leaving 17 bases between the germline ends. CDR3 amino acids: CASSPGPVPDYEQYF. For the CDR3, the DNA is TGTGCCAGCAGCCCCGGACCAGTTCCGGACTACGAGCAGTACTTC.